The rows below give T cell receptor beta chains drawn from one sample of a study of cytomegalovirus exposure and HLA in healthy donors. Sequencing was performed with immunoSEQ multiplex PCR; in TCRdb, only in-frame clones are kept and a portion is missing. This repertoire shows 100,000 to 150,000 clones, 74% found once; its top ten account for almost 6%. Material for sequencing was PBMCs. The origin of the receptors is a woman aged 45-65 years in good health and CMV-seropositive. Each CDR3 is given with its conserved first and last residue. D genes are given only for firm matches. A clone size is listed for some rows: how often the clone was seen (once, few, many), or a class if it is expanded.

size	V	J	D	CDR3	DNA
.	TRBV6-6	TRBJ2-3	.	CASSSLSRPRTDTQYF	TGTGCCAGCAGTTCCCTTAGCCGGCCCCGCACAGATACGCAGTATTTT
few	TRBV18	TRBJ1-6	TRBD1	CASSPATGDNSPLHF	TGTGCCAGCTCCCCCGCGACAGGGGATAATTCACCCCTCCACTTT
many	TRBV10-3	TRBJ2-1	TRBD2	CAIRGGTGVGEQFF	TGTGCCATCAGGGGGGGGACTGGGGTCGGGGAGCAGTTCTTC
.	TRBV5-1	TRBJ2-6	.	CASTAEVSGANVLTF	TGCGCCAGCACGGCCGAGGTCTCTGGGGCCAACGTCCTGACTTTC
.	TRBV6-1	TRBJ1-6	.	CASTPSGNNSPLHF	TGTGCCAGCACTCCGTCGGGAAATAATTCACCCCTCCACTTT
.	TRBV19	TRBJ1-4	.	CASNHRSSTNEKLFF	TGTGCCAGTAACCACAGGTCCTCAACTAATGAAAAACTGTTTTTT
once	TRBV5-4	TRBJ1-2	TRBD1	CASSPRGNYGYTF	TGTGCCAGCAGCCCCAGGGGGAACTATGGCTACACCTTC
.	TRBV5-6	TRBJ2-1	TRBD2	CASRPTGTSGNYNEQFF	TGTGCCAGCCGCCCTACCGGGACTAGCGGGAACTACAATGAGCAGTTCTTC
.	TRBV2	TRBJ2-7	.	CASSERVFEQYF	TGTGCCAGCAGTGAGAGGGTCTTCGAGCAGTACTTC
few	TRBV5-1	TRBJ2-1	.	CASGGASSYNEQFF	TGCGCCAGCGGCGGGGCCTCCTCCTACAATGAGCAGTTCTTC
.	TRBV6-4	TRBJ2-1	TRBD1	CASSDRDRVQFF	TGTGCCAGCAGTGACCGAGACAGGGTCCAGTTCTTC
.	TRBV18	TRBJ1-2	TRBD1	CASSPTGDYGYTF	TGTGCCAGCTCACCAACAGGGGACTATGGCTACACCTTC
.	TRBV30	TRBJ1-1	.	CAWSVQVEAFF	TGTGCCTGGAGTGTACAGGTTGAAGCTTTCTTT
.	TRBV4-3	TRBJ2-7	.	CASSQEWTVYEQYF	TGCGCCAGCAGCCAAGAGTGGACAGTTTACGAGCAGTACTTC
.	TRBV30	TRBJ2-7	.	CAWENTGRNSYEQYF	TGTGCCTGGGAAAATACAGGGCGCAACTCCTACGAGCAGTACTTC
.	TRBV19	TRBJ2-3	.	CASSIPGGAGVDTQYF	TGTGCCAGTAGTATACCCGGGGGAGCTGGCGTTGATACGCAGTATTTT
.	TRBV10-3	TRBJ2-3	TRBD2	CAISVVAGFTDTQYF	TGTGCCATCAGTGTTGTAGCGGGGTTCACAGATACGCAGTATTTT
few	TRBV30	TRBJ1-6	.	CAWSAPGLVLHF	TGTGCCTGGAGTGCCCCAGGGTTGGTCCTCCACTTT
.	TRBV10-3	TRBJ1-2	.	CAISEGRDFGYGYTF	TGTGCCATCAGCGAGGGGCGCGATTTTGGGTATGGCTACACCTTC
few	TRBV5-4	TRBJ2-3	.	CASSSPGGGGTDTQYF	TGTGCCAGCAGCTCCCCAGGGGGAGGTGGCACAGATACGCAGTATTTT
.	TRBV6-5	TRBJ2-7	.	CASSVTVRPYEQYF	TGTGCCAGCAGCGTGACAGTAAGACCCTACGAGCAGTACTTC
.	TRBV29-1	TRBJ2-1	TRBD2	CSVEDGRGGTRSNNEQFF	TGCAGCGTTGAAGATGGGCGCGGGGGGACCCGCTCCAACAATGAGCAGTTCTTC
.	TRBV25-1	TRBJ1-2	.	CASSVRRDYTF	TGTGCCAGCAGTGTCCGGAGGGACTACACCTTC
.	TRBV7-2	TRBJ2-5	.	CASSLGTRGSETQYF	TGTGCCAGCAGCTTAGGGACCCGAGGGTCAGAGACCCAGTACTTC
.	TRBV4-1	TRBJ1-2	.	CASSHVRSAGHYGYTF	TGCGCCAGCAGCCACGTCCGCTCGGCAGGGCACTATGGCTACACCTTC
once	TRBV10-2	TRBJ2-7	.	CASTQPSGTIKPEQYF	TGCGCCAGCACCCAGCCGTCCGGGACAATAAAGCCCGAGCAGTACTTC
.	TRBV11-3	TRBJ2-6	.	CASSGGVGGANVLTF	TGTGCCAGCAGCGGCGGGGTGGGGGGGGCCAACGTCCTGACTTTC
few	TRBV9	TRBJ1-6	.	CASSVRAGNSPLHF	TGTGCCAGCAGCGTACGGGCAGGGAATTCACCCCTCCACTTT
.	TRBV7-8	TRBJ2-2	TRBD1	CASIGGTGMDSGELFF	TGTGCCAGCATCGGAGGGACAGGGATGGATAGCGGGGAGCTGTTTTTT
.	TRBV27	TRBJ2-2	TRBD1	CASSLSGTGGWAGELFF	TGTGCCAGCAGTTTATCAGGGACAGGGGGATGGGCCGGGGAGCTGTTTTTT
once	TRBV4-2	TRBJ1-1	.	CASSQEPETANTEAFF	TGTGCCAGCAGCCAAGAACCAGAGACAGCGAACACTGAAGCTTTCTTT
.	TRBV6-5	TRBJ1-2	TRBD1	CASRSGTGGIYGYTF	TGTGCCAGCAGGTCCGGGACAGGGGGCATCTATGGCTACACCTTC
.	TRBV29-1	TRBJ2-1	TRBD2	CSAGLAGDEQFF	TGCAGCGCCGGACTAGCGGGCGATGAGCAGTTCTTC
.	TRBV7-2	TRBJ1-6	.	CASSFGGKDSPLHF	TGTGCCAGCAGCTTCGGGGGGAAGGATTCACCCCTCCACTTT
.	TRBV6-1	TRBJ1-2	.	CASSVHKTYGYTF	TGTGCCAGCAGTGTTCACAAAACGTATGGCTACACCTTC
once	TRBV5-1	TRBJ1-1	TRBD1	CASSSGQARPEAFF	TGCGCCAGCAGCTCGGGACAGGCACGCCCAGAAGCTTTCTTT
.	TRBV6-1	TRBJ2-1	TRBD1	CASTRQGSYNEQFF	TGTGCCAGCACTAGACAGGGATCCTACAATGAGCAGTTCTTC
.	TRBV6-5	TRBJ1-2	TRBD1	CASSYLRGGPSGYTF	TGTGCCAGCAGTTACTTAAGAGGGGGCCCCTCGGGCTACACCTTC
.	TRBV15	TRBJ2-4	TRBD1	CATSARRGLVQNIQYF	TGTGCCACCAGCGCCCGCAGGGGGCTTGTTCAAAACATTCAGTACTTC
few	TRBV30	TRBJ2-7	TRBD2	CAWSVRGTTGEQYF	TGTGCCTGGAGTGTACGGGGGACTACGGGCGAGCAGTACTTC
.	TRBV15	TRBJ2-3	.	CATSRVPTMDTQYF	TGTGCCACCAGCAGAGTTCCGACTATGGACACGCAGTATTTT
once	TRBV6-4	TRBJ1-2	TRBD1	CASSPYQGQGRNYGYTF	TGTGCCAGCAGTCCATACCAGGGACAGGGGAGGAACTATGGCTACACCTTC
.	TRBV7-6	TRBJ2-7	TRBD1	CASSSPGQGSEQYF	TGTGCCAGCAGCTCACCGGGACAGGGGAGCGAGCAGTACTTC
few	TRBV5-1	TRBJ1-2	TRBD1	CASSSGQAIDYGYTF	TGCGCCAGCAGCTCGGGACAGGCGATAGACTATGGCTACACCTTC
.	TRBV5-8	TRBJ1-6	TRBD1	CASSPRQGNSPLHF	TGTGCCAGCAGCCCCCGACAGGGGAATTCACCCCTCCACTTT
.	TRBV6-5	TRBJ2-7	.	CASSPTRRAGGEQYF	TGTGCCAGCAGTCCAACTCGGAGGGCAGGGGGCGAGCAGTACTTC
.	TRBV18	TRBJ2-7	.	CASSPSGDTYEQYF	TGTGCCAGCTCACCATCAGGGGACACCTACGAGCAGTACTTC
.	TRBV6-5	TRBJ1-1	TRBD1	CASRRTGLGEAFF	TGTGCCAGCAGAAGGACAGGGCTGGGTGAAGCTTTCTTT
.	TRBV14	TRBJ1-2	.	CASSQALSNRYYGYTF	TGTGCCAGCAGCCAAGCCCTAAGCAATCGCTACTATGGCTACACCTTC
.	TRBV7-9	TRBJ2-2	TRBD2	CASRTGTSGTGELFF	TGTGCCAGCAGGACCGGGACTAGTGGCACCGGGGAGCTGTTTTTT
few	TRBV29-1	TRBJ2-7	.	CSVGEQGIYEQYF	TGCAGCGTTGGTGAACAGGGTATCTACGAGCAGTACTTC
few	TRBV18	TRBJ2-5	TRBD2	CASSPPRSGRGETQYF	TGTGCCAGCTCACCACCCAGGTCCGGGAGGGGAGAGACCCAGTACTTC
.	TRBV19	TRBJ1-1	TRBD1	CASSNGDRSNTEAFF	TGTGCCAGTAGTAATGGGGACAGGTCGAACACTGAAGCTTTCTTT